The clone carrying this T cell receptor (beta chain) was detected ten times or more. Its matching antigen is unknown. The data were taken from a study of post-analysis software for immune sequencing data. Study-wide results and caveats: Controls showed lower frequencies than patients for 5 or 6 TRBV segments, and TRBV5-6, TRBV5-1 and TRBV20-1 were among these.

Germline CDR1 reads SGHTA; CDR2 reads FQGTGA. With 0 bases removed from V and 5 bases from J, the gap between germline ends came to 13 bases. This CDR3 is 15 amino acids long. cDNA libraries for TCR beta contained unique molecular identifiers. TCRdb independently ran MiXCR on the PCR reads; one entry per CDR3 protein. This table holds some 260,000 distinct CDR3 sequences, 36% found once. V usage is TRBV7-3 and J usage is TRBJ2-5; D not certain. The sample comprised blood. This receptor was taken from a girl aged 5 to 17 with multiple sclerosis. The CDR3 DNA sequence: TGTGCCAGCAGCTTAACGGTCGGGTATAGGGAGACCCAGTACTTC. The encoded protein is CASSLTVGYRETQYF.